This T cell receptor beta chain was retrieved from a study of cytomegalovirus exposure and HLA in healthy donors. Amplification used 60 Vbeta primers and 13 Jbeta primers. TCRdb's table, derived via immunoSEQ multiplex PCR, lists solely in-frame clones and lacks some. The table has 200,000 to 250,000 clones, about 74% seen once; the top ten hold 1.8%. The germline V gene encodes CDR1 SGHRS and CDR2 YFSETQ. There are 14 residues in the CDR3. V was pared by 2 bases and J by 1 base, with 10 bases between. The sequence was obtained from a woman in her 30s in good health and CMV-seronegative. The rearrangement joins TRBV5-1 to TRBJ2-7; D possibly corresponds to TRBD1 (5 bases). Material for sequencing was PBMCs. The CDR3 DNA is TGCGCCAGCAGCTTAGGGGCAGGATCCTACGAGCAGTACTTC. Translating it yields CASSLGAGSYEQYF.